This T cell receptor beta chain was retrieved from a study of beta chain features in type 1 diabetes. The whole isolated RNA underwent reverse transcription, so sequencing captured expressed TCRB transcripts. Repertoires were generated with immunoSEQ multiplex PCR, while TCRdb's copy carries only in-frame clones and drops some. The sample carries hundreds of thousands of clones, roughly 11% recorded once. Regarding this clone: Antigen specificity is unknown.

The CDR3 runs to 16 residues. The J segment lost 8 bases and the V segment lost 5 bases, leaving 13 bases of the junction unmatched. Germline V gene sequence: CDR1 SGHTA, CDR2 FQGNSA. Whole-study findings and limits: Across all four CD4+ subsets, people with type 1 diabetes showed modestly shorter TCRB CDR3s.

Sequencing used naive CD4+ T cells from blood. V is TRBV7-2 and J is TRBJ2-3, with 10 positions matching TRBD2. This clonotype originated in a woman aged 25 to 39 in good health. The DNA of the CDR3 is TGTGCCAGCAGCGTATCACTAGCGGGAATTACTGGTACGCAGTATTTT. Its translation is CASSVSLAGITGTQYF.